Listed here are 14 T cell receptor beta chains from one sample, sequenced in a study of T-cell memory formation after mild COVID-19. MiXCR was run by TCRdb on the 5' RACE reads, yielding one entry per CDR3 protein. The sample has under 250,000 distinct CDR3 sequences; more than 9% are singletons. Specimen: PBMCs or a T cell subset sorted from them (not recorded which). The receptor source for this set is a young man who had mild COVID-19 (a few samples of this study predate the infection). Cell type and time point are not known.

This clonotype was seen ten or more times. The CDR3 here is CASSLDTLNYGYTF. For the CDR3, the DNA is TGCGCCAGCAGCTTGGACACGCTTAACTATGGCTACACCTTC. The chain combines TRBV5-1 with TRBJ1-2; D is unclear. Germline lookup yields CDR1 SGHRS and CDR2 YFSETQ. CDR3 length: 14 amino acids. The germline V and J ends were trimmed by 0 bases and 1 base, with 7 bases remaining between them.

This clonotype was detected once. For the CDR3, the DNA is TGTGCCAGCAGCTTAGCCCTAGGGGATACGCAGTATTTT. It yields the protein CASSLALGDTQYF. The rearrangement joins TRBV7-2 to TRBJ2-3; D is ambiguous. CDR1 and CDR2 from the germline V gene are SGHTA and FQGNSA. With 0 bases removed from V and 6 bases from J, the gap between germline ends came to 7 bases. The CDR3 totals 13 residues.

This CDR3 is CAWSVRGRNEQFF. The CDR3 nucleotides are TGTGCCTGGAGTGTACGGGGCCGGAATGAGCAGTTCTTC. The chain uses TRBV30 and TRBJ2-1; D may correspond to TRBD1 or TRBD2 (5 bases each). The CDR3 is 13 amino acids. The germline V and J ends were trimmed by 0 bases and 7 bases, with 10 bases remaining between them. Germline CDR1 and CDR2: GTSNPN and SVGIG (reference sequence).

This clonotype was observed a handful of times. The chain recombines TRBV29-1 with TRBJ2-3; 7 nucleotides agree with TRBD1. Germline V gene sequence: CDR1 SQVTM, CDR2 ANQGSEA. This CDR3 spans 14 amino acids. J gave up 1 base and V 3 bases, and 4 bases lay outside the gene matches. The CDR3 here is CSVEGQSRTDTQYF. CDR3 sequence (DNA): TGCAGCGTTGAGGGACAGTCTCGCACAGATACGCAGTATTTT.

This clonotype was detected a few times. This sequence joins TRBV20-1 and TRBJ2-1, with a possible D match to TRBD1 (6 bases). Germline V gives CDR1 DFQATT, CDR2 SNEGSKA (reference sequence). V lost 3 bases and J lost 5, with 17 bases in between. This CDR3 spans 15 amino acids. The CDR3: CSASALGTPHNEQFF. The CDR3 DNA reads as TGCAGTGCTAGCGCCCTAGGGACACCCCACAATGAGCAGTTCTTC.

Only a few counts were recorded for this clonotype. V is TRBV5-1 and J is TRBJ2-2; possible D gene TRBD1, 6 bases. Germline V gene data show CDR1 as SGHRS and CDR2 as YFSETQ. V was shortened by 3 bases and J by 6 bases, with 12 bases between the two germline ends. CDR3 size: 14 residues. The CDR3 is CASSSPTGSGELFF. DNA for the CDR3: TGCGCCAGCAGCTCTCCAACAGGGTCCGGGGAGCTGTTTTTT.

The genes are TRBV5-1 and TRBJ1-1; no clear D. V shed 2 bases and J shed 1 base, with 12 bases lying between them. From germline, CDR1 is SGHRS and CDR2 YFSETQ. This CDR3 has 15 amino acids. As DNA, the CDR3 is TGCGCCAGCAGCTTATCTCCGTTGGGGAACACTGAAGCTTTCTTT. This codes for CASSLSPLGNTEAFF.

This clonotype has more than one count but fewer than ten. J is TRBJ1-1 and V is TRBV7-2; 7 nucleotides line up with TRBD1. This CDR3 contains 14 residues. V lost 3 bases and J lost 4; bases outside the gene matches: 5. Germline V gives CDR1 SGHTA, CDR2 FQGNSA. CDR3 nucleotide sequence: TGTGCCAGCAGCTTCGGACAGGTCGGCACTGAAGCTTTCTTT. This sequence encodes CASSFGQVGTEAFF.

A few counts support this clonotype. The genes are TRBV7-9 and TRBJ2-1, with D hard to call. The CDR3 totals 13 residues. The germline V and J ends were trimmed by 5 bases and 12 bases, with 17 bases remaining between them. Per the germline V gene, CDR1 is SEHNR and CDR2 is FQNEAQ (reference sequence). The CDR3 here is CASSLITAQVQFF. DNA of the CDR3: TGTGCCAGCAGCCTGATCACTGCTCAGGTGCAGTTCTTC.

J is TRBJ2-3 and V is TRBV15; TRBD2 matches at 15 bases. Trimming removed 4 bases from V and 6 bases from J; junction bases left unmatched: 14. CDR1 is LNHNV, CDR2 YYDKDF, per germline (reference sequence). CDR3 length: 19 amino acids. The CDR3 DNA reads TGTGCCACCAGCAAAGGACTAGCGGGGGGGCGGCTGGTTTCGGATACGCAGTATTTT. This encodes CATSKGLAGGRLVSDTQYF.

This rearrangement joins TRBV9 to TRBJ2-7; 10 bases map to TRBD1. Per germline, CDR1 SGDLS and CDR2 YYNGEE. The CDR3 covers 14 residues. Trimming removed 5 bases from V and 5 bases from J; junction bases left unmatched: 7. CDR3 DNA sequence: TGTGCCAGCAGTCGAAGACAGGGGGCCGACGAGCAGTACTTC. Protein: CASSRRQGADEQYF.

In this sample, this clonotype turned up a few times. V usage is TRBV20-1 and J usage is TRBJ2-1, with 8 bases matching TRBD1. Unmatched junction bases numbered 18, after V lost 5 bases and J lost 6 bases. This CDR3 has 17 amino acids. The germline V gene has CDR1 DFQATT and CDR2 SNEGSKA (reference sequence). For the CDR3, the DNA is TGCAGTGCTGAGGGGGACAGGACCACAGGGATAGTCAATGAGCAGTTCTTC. Translated, it gives CSAEGDRTTGIVNEQFF.

This clonotype appeared many times. The chain combines TRBV7-3 with TRBJ2-1; 8 bases agree with TRBD1. V lost 5 bases, J lost 6 bases, and 6 bases stayed unmatched. The CDR3 extends over 14 amino acids. Germline loops: CDR1 SGHTA, CDR2 FQGTGA. CDR3 coding DNA: TGTGCCAGCAGCCGGACAGGGTTTGGCAATGAGCAGTTCTTC. Protein product: CASSRTGFGNEQFF.

V gene TRBV6-5 combines with J gene TRBJ1-2; D gene unclear. The V gene's germline CDR1 is MNHEY and CDR2 SVGAGI. The CDR3 extends over 13 amino acids. The ends were cut back, 6 bases at V and 4 bases at J, with 12 bases in the middle. CDR3 sequence reads: CASSSDRTYGYTF. The CDR3 nucleotides are TGTGCCAGCAGCTCAGACCGAACCTATGGCTACACCTTC.